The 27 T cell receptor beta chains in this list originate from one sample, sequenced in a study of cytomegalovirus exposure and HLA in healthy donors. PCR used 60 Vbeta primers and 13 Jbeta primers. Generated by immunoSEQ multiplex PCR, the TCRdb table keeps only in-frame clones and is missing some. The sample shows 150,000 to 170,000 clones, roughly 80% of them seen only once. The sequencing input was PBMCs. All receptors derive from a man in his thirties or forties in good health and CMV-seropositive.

This CDR3 is CASSRYRASGGTDTQYF. Here the CDR3 DNA reads TGTGCCAGCTCAAGGTACCGTGCTAGCGGGGGCACAGATACGCAGTATTTT. The V gene is TRBV18, the J gene TRBJ2-3; 9 bases agree with TRBD2. In germline, CDR1 is KGHSH, CDR2 LQKENI. The CDR3 is 17 residues long. With 5 bases clipped from V and 1 base from J, the junction kept 10 bases outside the gene matches.

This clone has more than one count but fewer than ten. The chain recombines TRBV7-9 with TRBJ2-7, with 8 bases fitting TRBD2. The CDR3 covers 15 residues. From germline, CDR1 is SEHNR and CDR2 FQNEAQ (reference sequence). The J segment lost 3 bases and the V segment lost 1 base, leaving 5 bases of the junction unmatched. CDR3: CASSLEGTRGYEQYF. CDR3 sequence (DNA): TGTGCCAGCAGCTTAGAGGGGACTAGGGGCTACGAGCAGTACTTC.

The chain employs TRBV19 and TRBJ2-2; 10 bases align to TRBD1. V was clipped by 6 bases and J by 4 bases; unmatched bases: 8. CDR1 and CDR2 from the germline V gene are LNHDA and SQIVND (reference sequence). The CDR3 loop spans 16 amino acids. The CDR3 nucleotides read TGTGCCAGTAGCCCGGGACAGGGGAAATTCACCGGGGAGCTGTTTTTT. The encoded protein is CASSPGQGKFTGELFF.

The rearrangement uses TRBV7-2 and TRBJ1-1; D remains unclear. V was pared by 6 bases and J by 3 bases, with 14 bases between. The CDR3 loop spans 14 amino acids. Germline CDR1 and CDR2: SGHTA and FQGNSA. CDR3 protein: CASRSSPGDTEAFF. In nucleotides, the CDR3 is TGTGCCAGCAGGTCCAGTCCCGGGGACACTGAAGCTTTCTTT.

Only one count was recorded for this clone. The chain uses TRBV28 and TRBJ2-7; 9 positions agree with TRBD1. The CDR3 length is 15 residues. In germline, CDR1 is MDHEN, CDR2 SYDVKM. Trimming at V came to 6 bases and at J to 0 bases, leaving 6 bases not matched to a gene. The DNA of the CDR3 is TGTGCCAGCAGGACCTACAGGGGGCCCTCCTACGAGCAGTACTTC. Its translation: CASRTYRGPSYEQYF.

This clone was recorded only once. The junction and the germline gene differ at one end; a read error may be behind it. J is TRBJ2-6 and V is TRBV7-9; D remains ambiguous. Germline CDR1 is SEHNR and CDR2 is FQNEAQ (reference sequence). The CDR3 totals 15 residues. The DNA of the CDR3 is TGTTCCAGCAGCTTAGTTCGCTCTGGGGCCAACGTCCTGACTTTC. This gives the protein CSSSLVRSGANVLTF.

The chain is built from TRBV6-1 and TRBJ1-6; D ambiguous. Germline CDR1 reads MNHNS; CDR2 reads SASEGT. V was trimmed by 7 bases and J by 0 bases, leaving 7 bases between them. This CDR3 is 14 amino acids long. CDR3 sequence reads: CASMGGSYNSPLHF. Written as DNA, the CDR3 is TGTGCCAGCATGGGAGGCTCCTATAATTCACCCCTCCACTTT.

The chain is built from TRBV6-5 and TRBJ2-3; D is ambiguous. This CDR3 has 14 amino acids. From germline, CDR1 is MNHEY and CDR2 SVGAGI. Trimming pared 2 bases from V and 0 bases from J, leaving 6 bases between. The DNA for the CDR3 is TGTGCCAGCAGTTACGATAGAAGCACAGATACGCAGTATTTT. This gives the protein CASSYDRSTDTQYF.

As DNA, the CDR3 is TGTGCCAGCAGTCCAGACTGGAACAATGAGCAGTTCTTC. As protein: CASSPDWNNEQFF. J is TRBJ2-1 and V is TRBV28; the D is unclear. The germline CDR1 and CDR2 sequences are MDHEN and SYDVKM. This CDR3 comprises 13 residues. Trimming shortened V by 5 bases and J by 5 bases, and 10 bases separated the two germline ends.

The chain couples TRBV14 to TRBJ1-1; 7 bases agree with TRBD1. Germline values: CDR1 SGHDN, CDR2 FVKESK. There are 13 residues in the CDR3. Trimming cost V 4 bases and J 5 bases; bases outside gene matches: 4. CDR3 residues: CASSPDRVTEAFF. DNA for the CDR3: TGTGCCAGCAGCCCCGACAGGGTGACTGAAGCTTTCTTT.

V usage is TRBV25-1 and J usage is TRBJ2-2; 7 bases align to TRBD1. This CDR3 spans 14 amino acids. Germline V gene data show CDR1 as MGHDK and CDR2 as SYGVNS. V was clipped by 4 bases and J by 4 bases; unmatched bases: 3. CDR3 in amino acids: CASSATGPTGELFF. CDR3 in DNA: TGTGCCAGCAGTGCGACAGGGCCCACCGGGGAGCTGTTTTTT.

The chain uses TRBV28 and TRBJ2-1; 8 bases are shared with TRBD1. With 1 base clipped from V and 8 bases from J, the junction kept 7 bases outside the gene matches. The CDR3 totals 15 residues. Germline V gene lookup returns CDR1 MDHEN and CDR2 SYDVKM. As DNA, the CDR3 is TGTGCCAGCAGTTTATCGTCAGGGGGCGGGGATGAGCAGTTCTTC. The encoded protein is CASSLSSGGGDEQFF.

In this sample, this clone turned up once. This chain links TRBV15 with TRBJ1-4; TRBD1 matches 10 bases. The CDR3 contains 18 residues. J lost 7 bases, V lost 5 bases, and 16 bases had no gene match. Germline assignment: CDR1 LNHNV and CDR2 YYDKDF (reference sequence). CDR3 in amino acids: CATSGKRQGALWGEKLFF. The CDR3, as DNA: TGTGCCACCAGCGGAAAAAGACAGGGGGCATTATGGGGTGAAAAACTGTTTTTT.

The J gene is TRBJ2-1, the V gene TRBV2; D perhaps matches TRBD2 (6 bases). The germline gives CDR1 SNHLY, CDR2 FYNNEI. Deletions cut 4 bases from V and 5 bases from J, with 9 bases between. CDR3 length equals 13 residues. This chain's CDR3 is CASSVGLNNEQFF. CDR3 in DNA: TGTGCCAGCAGTGTGGGACTTAACAATGAGCAGTTCTTC.

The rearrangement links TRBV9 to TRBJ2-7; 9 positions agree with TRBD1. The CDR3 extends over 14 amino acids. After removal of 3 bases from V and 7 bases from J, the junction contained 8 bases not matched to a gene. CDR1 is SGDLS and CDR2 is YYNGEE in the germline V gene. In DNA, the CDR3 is TGTGCCAGCAGCGGCCGGGACAGGGTAGGTGAGCAGTACTTC. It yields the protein CASSGRDRVGEQYF.

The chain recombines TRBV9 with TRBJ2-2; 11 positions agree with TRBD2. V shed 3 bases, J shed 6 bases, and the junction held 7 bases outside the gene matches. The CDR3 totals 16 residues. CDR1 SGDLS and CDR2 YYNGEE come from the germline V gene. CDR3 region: CASSAPGTSGSGELFF. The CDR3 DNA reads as TGTGCCAGCAGCGCACCCGGGACTAGCGGTTCCGGGGAGCTGTTTTTT.

Here the CDR3 DNA reads TGTGCCAGCAGCGTAGGGCTAGCGGACAATGAGCAGTTCTTC. Translated: CASSVGLADNEQFF. The genes are TRBV9 and TRBJ2-1, with 7 bases lining up with TRBD2. V lost 0 bases to trimming and J lost 5 bases; unmatched junction nucleotides: 2. Germline V gives CDR1 SGDLS, CDR2 YYNGEE. CDR3 length equals 14 residues.

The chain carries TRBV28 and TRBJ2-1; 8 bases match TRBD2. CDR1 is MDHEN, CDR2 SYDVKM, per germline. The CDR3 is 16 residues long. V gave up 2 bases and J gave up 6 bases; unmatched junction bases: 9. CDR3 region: CASSLTGTRVRNEQFF. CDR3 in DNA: TGTGCCAGCAGTTTAACCGGGACTAGAGTGCGCAATGAGCAGTTCTTC.

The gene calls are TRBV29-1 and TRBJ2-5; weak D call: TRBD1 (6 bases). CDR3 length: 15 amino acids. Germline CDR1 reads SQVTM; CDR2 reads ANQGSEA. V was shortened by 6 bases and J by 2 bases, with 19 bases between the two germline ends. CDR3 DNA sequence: TGCAGCGTGGCCCTGGACAGTTTAGTACAAGAGACCCAGTACTTC. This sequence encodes CSVALDSLVQETQYF.

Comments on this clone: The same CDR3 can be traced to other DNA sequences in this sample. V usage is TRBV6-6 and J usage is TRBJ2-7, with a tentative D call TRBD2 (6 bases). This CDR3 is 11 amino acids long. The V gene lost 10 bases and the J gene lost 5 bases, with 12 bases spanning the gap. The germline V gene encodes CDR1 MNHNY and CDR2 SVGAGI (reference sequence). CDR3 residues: CATLTGDEQYF. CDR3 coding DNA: TGTGCCACCCTGACGGGGGACGAGCAGTACTTC.

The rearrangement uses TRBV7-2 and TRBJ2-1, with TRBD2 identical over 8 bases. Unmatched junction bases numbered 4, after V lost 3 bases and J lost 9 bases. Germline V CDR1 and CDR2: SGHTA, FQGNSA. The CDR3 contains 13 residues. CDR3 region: CASSFSGRGEQFF. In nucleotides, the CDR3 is TGTGCCAGCAGCTTCAGCGGGAGAGGTGAGCAGTTCTTC.

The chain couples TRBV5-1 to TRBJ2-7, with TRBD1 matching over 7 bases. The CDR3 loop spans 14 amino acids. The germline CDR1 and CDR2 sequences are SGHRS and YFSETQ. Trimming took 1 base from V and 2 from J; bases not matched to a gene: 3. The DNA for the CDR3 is TGCGCCAGCAGCTTGTCGGGACAGCCCTACGAGCAGTACTTC. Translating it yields CASSLSGQPYEQYF.

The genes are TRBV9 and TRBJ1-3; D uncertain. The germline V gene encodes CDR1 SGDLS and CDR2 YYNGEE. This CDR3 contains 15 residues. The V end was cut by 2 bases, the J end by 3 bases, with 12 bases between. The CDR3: CASSVSFGYGNTIYF. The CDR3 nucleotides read TGTGCCAGCAGCGTTTCCTTCGGGTATGGAAACACCATATATTTT.

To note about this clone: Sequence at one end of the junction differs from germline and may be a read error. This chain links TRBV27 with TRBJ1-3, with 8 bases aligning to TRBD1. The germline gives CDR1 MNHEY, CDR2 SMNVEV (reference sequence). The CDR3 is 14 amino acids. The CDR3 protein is CAGSPGGPGNTIYF. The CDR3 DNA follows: TGTGCCGGCAGCCCAGGGGGCCCTGGAAACACCATATATTTT.

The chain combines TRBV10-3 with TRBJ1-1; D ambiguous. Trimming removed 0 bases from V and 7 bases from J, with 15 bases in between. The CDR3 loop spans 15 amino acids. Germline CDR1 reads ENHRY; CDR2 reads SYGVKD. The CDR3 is CAISESRESLGEAFF. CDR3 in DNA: TGTGCCATCAGTGAGTCGAGGGAAAGTTTGGGTGAAGCTTTCTTT.

CDR3 region: CASSPSPASGLTDTQYF. CDR3 sequence (DNA): TGTGCCAGCAGCCCCAGCCCAGCTAGCGGGCTCACAGATACGCAGTATTTT. The chain has TRBV7-3 and TRBJ2-3, with 8 bases identical to TRBD2. Germline V CDR1 and CDR2: SGHTA, FQGTGA. V was pared by 5 bases and J by 2 bases, with 12 bases of the junction left unmatched. CDR3 length: 17 residues.

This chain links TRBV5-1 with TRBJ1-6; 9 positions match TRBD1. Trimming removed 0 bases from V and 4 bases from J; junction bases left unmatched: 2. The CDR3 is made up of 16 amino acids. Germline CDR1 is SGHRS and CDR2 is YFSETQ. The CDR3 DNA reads TGCGCCAGCAGCTTGGAGACAGGGGGATATAATTCACCCCTCCACTTT. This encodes CASSLETGGYNSPLHF.